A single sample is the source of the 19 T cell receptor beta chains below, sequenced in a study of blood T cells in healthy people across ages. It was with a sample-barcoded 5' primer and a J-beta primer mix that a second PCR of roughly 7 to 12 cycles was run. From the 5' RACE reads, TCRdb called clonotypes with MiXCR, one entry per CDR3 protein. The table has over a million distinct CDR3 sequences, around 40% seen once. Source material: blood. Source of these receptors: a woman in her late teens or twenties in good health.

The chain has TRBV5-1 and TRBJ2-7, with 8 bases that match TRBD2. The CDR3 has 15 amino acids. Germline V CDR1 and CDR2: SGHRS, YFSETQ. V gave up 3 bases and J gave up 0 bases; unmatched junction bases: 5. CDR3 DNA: TGCGCCAGCAGCTCCCGGCGGGAGGACTCCTACGAGCAGTACTTC. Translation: CASSSRREDSYEQYF.

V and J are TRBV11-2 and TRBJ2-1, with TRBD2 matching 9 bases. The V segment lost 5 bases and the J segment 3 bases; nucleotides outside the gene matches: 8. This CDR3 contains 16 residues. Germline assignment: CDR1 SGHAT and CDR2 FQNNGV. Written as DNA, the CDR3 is TGTGCCAGCAGCAAAAATAGCGGGAGAATCTACAATGAGCAGTTCTTC. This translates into CASSKNSGRIYNEQFF.

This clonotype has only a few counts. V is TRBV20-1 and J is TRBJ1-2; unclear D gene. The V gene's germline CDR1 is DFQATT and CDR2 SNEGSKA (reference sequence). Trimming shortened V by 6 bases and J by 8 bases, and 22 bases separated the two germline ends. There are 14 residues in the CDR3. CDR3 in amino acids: CSASLTTGMGGYTF. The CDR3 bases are TGCAGTGCCTCCTTGACGACTGGGATGGGCGGCTACACCTTC.

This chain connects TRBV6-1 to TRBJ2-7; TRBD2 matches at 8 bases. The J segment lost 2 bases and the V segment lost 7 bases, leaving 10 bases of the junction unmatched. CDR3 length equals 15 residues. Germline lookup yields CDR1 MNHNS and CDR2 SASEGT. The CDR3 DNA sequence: TGTGCCAGCAAGGTAGCGGGGCTCGAAGCCTACGAGCAGTACTTC. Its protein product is CASKVAGLEAYEQYF.

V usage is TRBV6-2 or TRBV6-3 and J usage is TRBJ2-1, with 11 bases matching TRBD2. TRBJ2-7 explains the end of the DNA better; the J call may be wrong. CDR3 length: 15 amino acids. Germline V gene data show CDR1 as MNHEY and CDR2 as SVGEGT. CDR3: CAPSNSGGASNEQYF. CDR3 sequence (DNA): TGTGCCCCATCGAATAGCGGGGGGGCCTCCAATGAGCAGTACTTC.

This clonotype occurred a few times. The CDR3 DNA reads TGTGCCAGCAGGAACTACAATGAGCAGTACTTC. Its protein product is CASRNYNEQYF. The gene calls are TRBV21-1 and TRBJ2-5. TRBV21-1 is tagged as a pseudogene. The CDR3 covers 11 residues.

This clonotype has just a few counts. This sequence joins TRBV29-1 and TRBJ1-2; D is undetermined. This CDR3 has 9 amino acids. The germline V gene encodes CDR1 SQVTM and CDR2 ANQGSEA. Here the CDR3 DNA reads TGCAGTCCTGTGGCTGGCTACACCTTC. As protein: CSPVAGYTF.

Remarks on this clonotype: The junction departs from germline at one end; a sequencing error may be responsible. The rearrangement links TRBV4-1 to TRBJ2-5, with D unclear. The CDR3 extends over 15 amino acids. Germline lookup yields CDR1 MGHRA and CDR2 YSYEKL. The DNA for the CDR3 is TGCGCCAACAGCCAAGTAAAGGGTAGTCAAGAGACCCAGTACTTC. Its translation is CANSQVKGSQETQYF.

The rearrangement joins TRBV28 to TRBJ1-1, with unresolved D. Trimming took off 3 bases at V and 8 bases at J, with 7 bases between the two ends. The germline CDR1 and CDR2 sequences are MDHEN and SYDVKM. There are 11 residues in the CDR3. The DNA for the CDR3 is TGTGCCAGCAGTTTGAGAGAAGAAGCTTTCTTT. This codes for CASSLREEAFF.

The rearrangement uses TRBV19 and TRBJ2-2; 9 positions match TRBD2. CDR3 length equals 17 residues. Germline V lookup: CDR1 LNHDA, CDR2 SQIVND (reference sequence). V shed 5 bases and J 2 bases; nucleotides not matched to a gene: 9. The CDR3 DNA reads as TGTGCCAGTAGTTCCCGATGGACTAGCGCAAACACCGGGGAGCTGTTTTTT. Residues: CASSSRWTSANTGELFF.

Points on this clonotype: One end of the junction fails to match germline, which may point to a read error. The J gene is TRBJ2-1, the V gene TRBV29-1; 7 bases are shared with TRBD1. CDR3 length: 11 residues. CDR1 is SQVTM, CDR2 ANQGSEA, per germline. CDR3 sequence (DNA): TGCTGCGTGGAAAGACAGGGCGAGCAGTTCTTC. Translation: CCVERQGEQFF.

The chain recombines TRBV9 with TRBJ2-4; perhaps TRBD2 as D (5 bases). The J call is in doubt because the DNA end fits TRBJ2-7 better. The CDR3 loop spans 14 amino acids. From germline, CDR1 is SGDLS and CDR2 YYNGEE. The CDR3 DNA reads TGTGCCAGCAGCGTCACGACTAACCCATACGAGCAGTACTTC. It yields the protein CASSVTTNPYEQYF.

The CDR3 protein is CSPTESNEQFF. The CDR3, as DNA: TGCAGCCCTACGGAGAGCAATGAGCAGTTCTTC. The J gene is TRBJ2-1, the V gene TRBV29-1; D unresolved. Trimming pared 8 bases from V and 6 bases from J, leaving 11 bases between. Germline CDR1 SQVTM, CDR2 ANQGSEA. CDR3 size: 11 residues.

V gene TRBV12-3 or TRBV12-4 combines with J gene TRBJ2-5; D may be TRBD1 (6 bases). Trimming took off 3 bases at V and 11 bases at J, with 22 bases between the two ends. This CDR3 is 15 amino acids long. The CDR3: CASSFGGSGYNEQYF. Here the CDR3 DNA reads TGTGCCAGCAGTTTTGGGGGCTCGGGTTACAATGAGCAGTACTTC.

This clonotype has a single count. Here the CDR3 DNA reads TGCGCCAGCAGTCAAAGAAAGGATCTGGGTGAGCAGTTCTTC. Encoded protein: CASSQRKDLGEQFF. V usage is TRBV4-3 and J usage is TRBJ2-1; D not resolved. Germline V gene lookup returns CDR1 LGHNA and CDR2 YSLEER. Between the trimmed V and J ends, which lost 6 bases and 9 bases, there was a span of 18 bases. This CDR3 spans 14 amino acids.

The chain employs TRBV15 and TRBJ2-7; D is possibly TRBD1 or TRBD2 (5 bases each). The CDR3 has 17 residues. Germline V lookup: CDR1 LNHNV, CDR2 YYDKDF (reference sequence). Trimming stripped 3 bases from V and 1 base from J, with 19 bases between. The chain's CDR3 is CATSRGGRLGVSYEQYF. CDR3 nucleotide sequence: TGTGCCACCAGCAGGGGTGGACGGCTGGGGGTTTCCTACGAGCAGTACTTC.

DNA of the CDR3: TGTGCCATCAGTGAGACTAGTGGGAATGAGCAGTTCTTC. Amino acids: CAISETSGNEQFF. This chain uses TRBV10-3 with TRBJ2-1; D perhaps matches TRBD2 (5 bases). The CDR3 length is 13 residues. Trimming stripped 2 bases from V and 7 bases from J, with 9 bases between. CDR1 and CDR2 from the germline V gene are ENHRY and SYGVKD.

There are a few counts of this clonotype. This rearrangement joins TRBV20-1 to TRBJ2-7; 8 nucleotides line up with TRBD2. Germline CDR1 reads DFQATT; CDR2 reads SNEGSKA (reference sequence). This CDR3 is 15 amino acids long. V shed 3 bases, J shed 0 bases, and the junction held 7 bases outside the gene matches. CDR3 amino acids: CSASGAGTSSYEQYF. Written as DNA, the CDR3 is TGCAGTGCTAGTGGGGCCGGGACTAGCTCCTACGAGCAGTACTTC.

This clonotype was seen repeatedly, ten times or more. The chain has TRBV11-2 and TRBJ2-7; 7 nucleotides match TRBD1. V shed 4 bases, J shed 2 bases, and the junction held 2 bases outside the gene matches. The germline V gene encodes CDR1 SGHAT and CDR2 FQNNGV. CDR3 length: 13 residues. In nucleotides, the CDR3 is TGTGCCAGCAGCTGGGACAGCGCCTACGAGCAGTACTTC. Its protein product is CASSWDSAYEQYF.